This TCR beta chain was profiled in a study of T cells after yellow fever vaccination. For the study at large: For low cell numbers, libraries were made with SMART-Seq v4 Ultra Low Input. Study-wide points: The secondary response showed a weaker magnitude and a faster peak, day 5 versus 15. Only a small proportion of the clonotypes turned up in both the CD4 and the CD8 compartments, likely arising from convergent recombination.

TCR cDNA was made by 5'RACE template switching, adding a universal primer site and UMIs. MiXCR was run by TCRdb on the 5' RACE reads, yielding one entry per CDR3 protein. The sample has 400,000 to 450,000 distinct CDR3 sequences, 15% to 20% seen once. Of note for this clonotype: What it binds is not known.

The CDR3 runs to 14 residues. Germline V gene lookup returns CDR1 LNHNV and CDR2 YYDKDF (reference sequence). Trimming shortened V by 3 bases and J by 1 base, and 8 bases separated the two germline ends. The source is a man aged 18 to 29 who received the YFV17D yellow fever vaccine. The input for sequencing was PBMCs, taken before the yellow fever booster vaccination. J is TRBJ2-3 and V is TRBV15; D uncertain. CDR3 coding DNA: TGTGCCACCAGCAGTCGCTCCGGCACAGATACGCAGTATTTT. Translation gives CATSSRSGTDTQYF.